The 20 T cell receptor beta chains given below trace back to one sample, sequenced in a study of OX40 agonist ivuxolimab in advanced cancers. Library prep was done by the immunoSEQ multiplex PCR assay. Imported from immuneACCESS, the table was reduced by TCRdb to in-frame sequences with V and J called. These copies leave out some clones; in studies compared against another copy, an unresolved V gene accounts for under half, and the cause of the remainder is not known. The sample profile shows around 65,000 clones; around 90% of them were found once. Less than 0.45% of the sample is held by the ten biggest clonotypes. The sample in question was CD4+ or CD8+ T cells sorted from blood, obtained in a trial of the OX40 agonist ivuxolimab. The receptors originated from an adult with an advanced solid tumor such as melanoma, head and neck, liver or kidney cancer.

CDR3 in amino acids: CASSYFFRGHYGYTF. The DNA of the CDR3 is TGTGCCAGCAGTTATTTCTTCCGGGGGCACTATGGCTACACCTTC. V is TRBV6-5 and J is TRBJ1-2; perhaps TRBD1 as D (6 bases). This CDR3 region has 15 residues. V was trimmed by 3 bases and J by 3 bases, leaving 14 bases between them. From germline, CDR1 is MNHEY and CDR2 SVGAGI.

The rearrangement uses TRBV29-1 and TRBJ1-3; no clear D. This CDR3 has 12 residues. In germline, CDR1 is SQVTM, CDR2 ANQGSEA. The germline V and J ends were trimmed by 5 bases and 0 bases, with 5 bases remaining between them. The CDR3 is CSVRISGNTIYF. For the CDR3, the DNA is TGCAGCGTTCGAATCTCTGGAAACACCATATATTTT.

The rearrangement uses TRBV5-1 and TRBJ2-5; D may be TRBD2 (6 bases). The V end was cut by 4 bases, the J end by 1 base, with 14 bases between. The CDR3 is 15 residues long. Germline-derived CDR1 and CDR2 are SGHRS and YFSETQ. The CDR3 coding sequence is TGCGCCAGCAGCAAGGGGCTCGGGGGCCAAGAGACCCAGTACTTC. Encoded protein: CASSKGLGGQETQYF.

J is TRBJ2-3 and V is TRBV4-1; 12 bases fit TRBD2. From germline, CDR1 is MGHRA and CDR2 YSYEKL. This CDR3 is built from 18 residues. Trimming removed 0 bases from V and 0 bases from J; junction bases left unmatched: 4. In DNA form, the CDR3 reads TGCGCCAGCAGCCAAGATCCGACTAGCGGGGGCAGCACAGATACGCAGTATTTT. Translation gives CASSQDPTSGGSTDTQYF.

This clone is categorized as medium-sized. The chain links TRBV2 to TRBJ2-7; D unresolved. The CDR3 length is 11 residues. The germline V gene encodes CDR1 SNHLY and CDR2 FYNNEI. V lost 6 bases to trimming and J lost 7 bases, with 10 bases between them. CDR3 DNA: TGTGCCAGCAGCCCCTGGCAGGAGCAGTACTTC. Protein sequence: CASSPWQEQYF.

This chain uses TRBV7-2 with TRBJ2-3; the match to TRBD2 covers 12 bases. Unmatched junction bases numbered 7, after V lost 2 bases and J lost 1 base. The CDR3 has 18 amino acids. CDR1 SGHTA and CDR2 FQGNSA come from the germline V gene. CDR3 amino acids: CASSLTLAGGRGTDTQYF. Written as DNA, the CDR3 is TGTGCCAGCAGCTTAACGCTAGCGGGGGGGCGCGGCACAGATACGCAGTATTTT.

The chain is built from TRBV5-1 and TRBJ2-7, with 9 bases lining up with TRBD1. Germline CDR1 reads SGHRS; CDR2 reads YFSETQ. The CDR3 has 15 residues. Trimming removed 1 base from V and 4 bases from J; junction bases left unmatched: 6. The CDR3 DNA follows: TGCGCCAGCAGCTTGTACATGGACAGGGGATACGAGCAGTACTTC. It is translated as CASSLYMDRGYEQYF.

The chain employs TRBV6-1 and TRBJ2-7; perhaps D is TRBD1 or TRBD2 (6 bases each). Germline V gene data show CDR1 as MNHNS and CDR2 as SASEGT. The CDR3 sequence is 13 residues long. V lost 8 bases, J lost 0 bases, and 11 bases lay in between. The CDR3 protein is CASAGHNSYEQYF. The CDR3 region has the DNA TGTGCCAGCGCGGGACATAACTCCTACGAGCAGTACTTC.

The chain combines TRBV7-8 with TRBJ2-7, with 8 bases matching TRBD1. J gave up 3 bases and V 7 bases, and 17 bases lay outside the gene matches. This CDR3 contains 17 residues. Germline assignment: CDR1 SGHVS and CDR2 FQNEAQ. In DNA form, the CDR3 reads TGTGCCAGCACCCCAAGCCCCCGGGACAGGCAAAACTACGAGCAGTACTTC. It is translated as CASTPSPRDRQNYEQYF.

In this sample, this clone turned up a few times. The chain recombines TRBV6-1 with TRBJ1-5; no reliable D call. Trimming left V 1 base short and J 3 bases short, with 10 bases between. CDR1 and CDR2 (germline): MNHNS, SASEGT. CDR3 length equals 15 residues. The CDR3 DNA follows: TGTGCCAGCAGTGAAGTAGCCAGTATCAATCAGCCCCAGCATTTT. Translation gives CASSEVASINQPQHF.

The rearrangement joins TRBV2 to TRBJ2-5; tentatively, D is TRBD1 (6 bases). The CDR3 is 15 residues long. V was pared by 6 bases and J by 5 bases, with 19 bases between. From germline, CDR1 is SNHLY and CDR2 FYNNEI. The CDR3 loop reads CASSRWDMGGETQYF. The CDR3 bases are TGTGCCAGCAGCCGGTGGGACATGGGCGGGGAGACCCAGTACTTC.

This rearrangement joins TRBV5-1 to TRBJ2-5; the match to TRBD2 covers 10 bases. V trimming: 4 bases; J trimming: 1 base; junction bases outside the gene matches: 13. Germline V gene data show CDR1 as SGHRS and CDR2 as YFSETQ. The CDR3 is 18 amino acids. The DNA for the CDR3 is TGCGCCAGCAGCCCAGGTGTGGGGCTAGCGGGGGTCCAAGAGACCCAGTACTTC. This gives the protein CASSPGVGLAGVQETQYF.

The chain is built from TRBV19 and TRBJ2-5; D remains ambiguous. This CDR3 has 15 residues. Trimming removed 3 bases from V and 5 bases from J, with 16 bases in between. Germline V gene data show CDR1 as LNHDA and CDR2 as SQIVND (reference sequence). CDR3 in amino acids: CASSIGYRSTETQYF. CDR3 in DNA: TGTGCCAGTAGTATCGGATATCGTAGCACGGAGACCCAGTACTTC. The whole variable domain, remainder taken from reference TRBV19 and TRBJ2-5, is DGGITQSPKYLFRKEGQNVTLSCEQNLNHDAMYWYRQDPGQGLRLIYYSQIVNDFQKGDIAEGYSVSREKKESFPLTVTSAQKNPTAFYLCASSIGYRSTETQYFGPGTRLLVL.

V gene TRBV7-8 combines with J gene TRBJ2-3; 10 bases line up with TRBD2. CDR3 length: 16 amino acids. In germline, CDR1 is SGHVS, CDR2 FQNEAQ. After removal of 3 bases from V and 1 base from J, the junction contained 4 bases not matched to a gene. The CDR3 DNA is TGTGCCAGCAGCTTCGCCGGGACTAGCGGCACAGATACGCAGTATTTT. Translation gives CASSFAGTSGTDTQYF.

This chain links TRBV5-1 with TRBJ2-2, with 8 bases that match TRBD2. Germline-derived CDR1 and CDR2 are SGHRS and YFSETQ. The CDR3 runs 14 residues. With 4 bases clipped from V and 4 bases from J, the junction kept 3 bases outside the gene matches. Written as DNA, the CDR3 is TGCGCCAGCAGCACGGGGGGGCTCACCGGGGAGCTGTTTTTT. This encodes CASSTGGLTGELFF. The full variable domain, its missing parts supplied by reference TRBV5-1 and TRBJ2-2, is KAGVTQTPRYLIKTRGQQVTLSCSPISGHRSVSWYQQTPGQGLQFLFEYFSETQRNKGNFPGRFSGRQFSNSRSEMNVSTLELGDSALYLCASSTGGLTGELFFGEGSRLTVL.

This sequence joins TRBV10-2 and TRBJ1-2; D may be TRBD1 (6 bases). This CDR3 has 14 amino acids. The germline V gene has CDR1 WSHSY and CDR2 SAAADI. V lost 5 bases and J lost 4, with 14 bases in between. The CDR3 protein is CASSWGQQGYGYTF. The CDR3 DNA is TGCGCCAGCAGTTGGGGTCAACAGGGCTATGGCTACACCTTC.

This chain links TRBV6-1 with TRBJ2-2; 14 bases match TRBD2. The CDR3 runs to 17 residues. With 3 bases clipped from V and 7 bases from J, the junction kept 7 bases outside the gene matches. From germline, CDR1 is MNHNS and CDR2 SASEGT. The CDR3 sequence: CASSDRLAGGPVGELFF. The CDR3 nucleotides are TGTGCCAGCAGTGACAGACTAGCGGGGGGGCCGGTCGGGGAGCTGTTTTTT.

V usage is TRBV2 and J usage is TRBJ1-2; tentative D call: TRBD1 (5 bases). V lost 6 bases and J 8 bases, leaving 13 bases between the germline ends. CDR3 length: 12 amino acids. Looked up from germline, CDR1 is SNHLY and CDR2 is FYNNEI. DNA for the CDR3: TGTGCCAGCAGGGCCGGGGGTTTCGGCTACACCTTC. Encoded protein: CASRAGGFGYTF.

The chain carries TRBV7-2 and TRBJ1-5; TRBD1 agrees at 8 bases. Germline loops: CDR1 SGHTA, CDR2 FQGNSA. This CDR3 comprises 15 residues. Trimming cost V 4 bases and J 1 base; bases outside gene matches: 3. Here the CDR3 reads CASSSTGESNQPQHF. CDR3 bases: TGTGCCAGCAGCTCGACAGGGGAGAGCAATCAGCCCCAGCATTTT.

CDR3 in amino acids: CASSPGSEPQHF. The CDR3 bases are TGTGCCAGCAGCCCCGGGTCGGAGCCCCAGCATTTT. This chain joins TRBV11-2 and TRBJ1-5; the D is unclear. V was shortened by 5 bases and J by 8 bases, with 10 bases between the two germline ends. The CDR3 is 12 residues long. The V gene's germline CDR1 is SGHAT and CDR2 FQNNGV.